The rows below give T cell receptor beta chains drawn from one sample of a study of CD8 T cells in ankylosing spondylitis. TCRdb used MiXCR to reprocess the 5' RACE reads, holding one entry per CDR3 protein. Here the sample spans 150,000 to 200,000 distinct CDR3 sequences, under 14% being singletons. The sample was blood, either unsorted or a sorted T cell fraction (not recorded which). Receptors were obtained from a male donor with ankylosing spondylitis or in good health (not recorded which). Each CDR3 is given with its conserved first and last residue. The order of the fields is J gene, V gene, CDR3 protein.

>TRBJ2-5|TRBV6-1
CASSEAEETQYF
>TRBJ1-6|TRBV5-1
CASSPQTGNSPLHF
>TRBJ1-5|TRBV28
CASQRLGNQPQHF
>TRBJ2-1|TRBV5-5
CASSLAAGQKTNEQFF
>TRBJ2-1|TRBV7-9
CASSLEGGLAGEWQFF
>TRBJ2-7|TRBV4-2
CASSQNLGAGPAYYEQYF
>TRBJ2-7|TRBV9
CASSGGTASYEQYF
>TRBJ2-7|TRBV29-1
CSAMGQGDEQYF
>TRBJ1-5|TRBV1
CTSSLQGARSNQPQHF
>TRBJ1-1|TRBV11-2
CASSLDEPLNTEAFF
>TRBJ2-1|TRBV6-4
CASSEGASNEQFF
>TRBJ1-2|TRBV2
CASGTGRFYGYTF
>TRBJ1-2|TRBV5-4
CASSLGSDNYGYTF
>TRBJ2-5|TRBV5-4
CASSLEAGQETQYF
>TRBJ1-4|TRBV5-1
CASSFAAPGEKLFF
>TRBJ2-2|TRBV20-1
CSARVGTMARGELFF
>TRBJ1-4|TRBV5-1
CASSPTDGKGTNGKLFF
>TRBJ1-1|TRBV4-3
CASSQGNRGSMNTEAFF
>TRBJ2-5|TRBV10-3
CAISNVGGETQYF
>TRBJ2-3|TRBV29-1
CSVEDSRGGTDTQYF
>TRBJ2-7|TRBV3-1
CASSSIQGNSHEQYF
>TRBJ1-1|TRBV5-1
CASSMEGGENEAFF
>TRBJ2-3|TRBV7-2
CASLGLAGGSTQYF